The 18 T cell receptor beta chains below all came from one sample that was sequenced in a study of shared clonotypes between healthy human individuals. Clones were read by immunoSEQ multiplex PCR, and TCRdb kept only the in-frame ones, dropping some. This table has some 2,000,000 clones, 85% to 95% appearing once. The specimen was naive CD4+ T cells sorted from blood. Subset specified: CD45RA+ positively selected. The source is a young man in good health.

This clone has a single count. This chain uses TRBV5-1 with TRBJ2-1; D call uncertain. This CDR3 has 12 residues. Trimming shortened V by 4 bases and J by 5 bases, and 7 bases separated the two germline ends. Germline V gene lookup returns CDR1 SGHRS and CDR2 YFSETQ. CDR3 sequence (DNA): TGCGCCAGCAGCCGCGAGGACAATGAGCAGTTCTTC. It yields the protein CASSREDNEQFF.

V usage is TRBV6-5 and J usage is TRBJ2-1; D not resolved. The germline V gene encodes CDR1 MNHEY and CDR2 SVGAGI. This CDR3 has 13 amino acids. Between the trimmed V and J ends, which lost 7 bases and 6 bases, there was a span of 13 bases. This CDR3 reads CASTRASGNEQFF. CDR3 in DNA: TGTGCCAGCACCCGGGCCTCCGGCAATGAGCAGTTCTTC.

The chain links TRBV6-5 to TRBJ2-3, with D perhaps TRBD1 (5 bases). Trimming pared 0 bases from V and 7 bases from J, leaving 14 bases between. The germline V gene encodes CDR1 MNHEY and CDR2 SVGAGI. This CDR3 has 15 residues. The DNA for the CDR3 is TGTGCCAGCAGTTACTCGGGGCCCCTGGGGAATACGCAGTATTTT. Encoded protein: CASSYSGPLGNTQYF.

This sequence joins TRBV4-1 and TRBJ2-4, with TRBD1 matching 10 bases. The CDR3 consists of 17 residues. J was trimmed by 1 base and V by 4 bases; bases with no gene match: 7. Germline assignment: CDR1 MGHRA and CDR2 YSYEKL. The CDR3 reads CASSLSGTGAAKNIQYF. The CDR3 bases are TGCGCCAGCAGCCTAAGCGGGACAGGGGCGGCCAAAAACATTCAGTACTTC.

The chain carries TRBV28 and TRBJ1-6, with D hard to call. Trimming stripped 2 bases from V and 0 bases from J, with 11 bases between. Germline lookup yields CDR1 MDHEN and CDR2 SYDVKM. This CDR3 has 17 amino acids. The CDR3 DNA is TGTGCCAGCAGTTTAGCGCAGATCAACTCCTATAATTCACCCCTCCACTTT. Translated, it gives CASSLAQINSYNSPLHF.

The chain joins TRBV30 to TRBJ1-3; no firm D call. CDR3 length: 12 amino acids. The V gene lost 4 bases and the J gene lost 4 bases, with 8 bases spanning the gap. CDR1 and CDR2 from the germline V gene are GTSNPN and SVGIG (reference sequence). CDR3 sequence: CAWTSMGNTIYF. As DNA, the CDR3 is TGTGCCTGGACTTCTATGGGAAACACCATATATTTT.

This chain joins TRBV5-6 and TRBJ2-7, with D tentatively TRBD1 or TRBD2 (6 bases each). Trimming cost V 2 bases and J 0 bases, with 12 bases left between them. Germline V gene lookup returns CDR1 SGHDT and CDR2 YYEEEE. The CDR3 loop spans 15 amino acids. DNA of the CDR3: TGTGCCAGCAGCTTAGGGGGGAAAAACTCCTACGAGCAGTACTTC. It encodes CASSLGGKNSYEQYF.

The chain couples TRBV2 to TRBJ1-2; D possibly corresponds to TRBD1 (5 bases). The V gene's germline CDR1 is SNHLY and CDR2 FYNNEI. V was pared by 4 bases and J by 5 bases, with 8 bases between. The CDR3 loop spans 12 amino acids. CDR3 sequence: CASSGRQYGYTF. The CDR3 DNA follows: TGTGCCAGCAGTGGACGACAGTATGGCTACACCTTC.

The chain combines TRBV5-4 with TRBJ2-7, with 7 bases fitting TRBD1. J gave up 2 bases and V 4 bases, and 6 bases lay outside the gene matches. This CDR3 is 14 amino acids long. Per germline, CDR1 SGHNT and CDR2 YYREEE (reference sequence). The CDR3 sequence is CASSPDRAPYEQYF. The DNA for the CDR3 is TGTGCCAGCAGCCCCGACAGGGCCCCCTACGAGCAGTACTTC.

The chain employs TRBV29-1 and TRBJ2-3; either TRBD1 or TRBD2 may supply D (5 bases each). V was trimmed by 6 bases and J by 6 bases, leaving 13 bases between them. Per the germline V gene, CDR1 is SQVTM and CDR2 is ANQGSEA. This CDR3 is 12 amino acids long. CDR3 protein: CSVAAREDTQYF. The CDR3 bases are TGCAGCGTCGCAGCCAGGGAGGATACGCAGTATTTT.

This chain uses TRBV30 with TRBJ1-1; TRBD1 matches 7 bases. With V trimmed by 1 base and J by 6 bases, 5 bases remained unmatched. This CDR3 is 13 amino acids long. Germline V gene lookup returns CDR1 GTSNPN and CDR2 SVGIG (reference sequence). The CDR3 loop is CAWSETGWSEAFF. In DNA form, the CDR3 reads TGTGCCTGGAGTGAGACAGGGTGGTCTGAAGCTTTCTTT.

This clone was found once. The rearrangement joins TRBV30 to TRBJ1-2, with D perhaps TRBD1 (5 bases). The germline CDR1 and CDR2 sequences are GTSNPN and SVGIG (reference sequence). CDR3 length: 10 residues. V was shortened by 8 bases and J by 2 bases, with 6 bases between the two germline ends. CDR3 region: CAGGNYGYTF. CDR3 bases: TGTGCCGGGGGAAACTATGGCTACACCTTC.

This chain joins TRBV30 and TRBJ2-5, with D possibly matching TRBD2 (6 bases). This CDR3 is 12 amino acids long. Trimming removed 5 bases from V and 1 base from J, with 8 bases in between. In germline, CDR1 is GTSNPN, CDR2 SVGIG (reference sequence). In DNA form, the CDR3 reads TGTGCCTGGGGCGGGGCCCAAGAGACCCAGTACTTC. Encoded protein: CAWGGAQETQYF.

The genes are TRBV18 and TRBJ2-7; TRBD1 agrees at 11 bases. The CDR3 has 17 amino acids. Germline V gene data show CDR1 as KGHSH and CDR2 as LQKENI. The J segment lost 4 bases and the V segment lost 3 bases, leaving 11 bases of the junction unmatched. The CDR3 bases are TGTGCCAGCTCACCCTTAAGTGGACAGGGGGCGCAATACGAGCAGTACTTC. Residues: CASSPLSGQGAQYEQYF.

The chain uses TRBV5-1 and TRBJ2-1; 11 bases are a match to TRBD2. Germline V gene data show CDR1 as SGHRS and CDR2 as YFSETQ. V dropped 0 bases and J dropped 4; count of bases not matched to a gene: 9. This CDR3 has 18 amino acids. The CDR3 DNA reads TGCGCCAGCAGCTTGGTTTATTCTCCTAGCGGGGGGTACAATGAGCAGTTCTTC. The encoded protein is CASSLVYSPSGGYNEQFF.

The V and J genes are TRBV10-3 and TRBJ2-7; a possible D gene is TRBD2 (6 bases). V dropped 2 bases and J dropped 7 bases, with 21 bases sitting between them. The germline V gene has CDR1 ENHRY and CDR2 SYGVKD. This CDR3 spans 16 amino acids. The DNA of the CDR3 is TGTGCCATCAGTGAGATTTCGGCGGGGTACCGTAGGGAGCAGTACTTC. This encodes CAISEISAGYRREQYF.

V usage is TRBV10-3 and J usage is TRBJ1-2, with D tentatively TRBD1 (5 bases). V was clipped by 0 bases and J by 6 bases, with 8 bases between them. The CDR3 runs to 13 residues. Germline CDR1 and CDR2: ENHRY and SYGVKD. This CDR3 is CAISESRENGYTF. In DNA form, the CDR3 reads TGTGCCATCAGTGAGTCCAGGGAGAATGGCTACACCTTC.

This clone came up once. This chain connects TRBV6-6 to TRBJ1-5, with D tentatively TRBD1 (5 bases). Germline assignment: CDR1 MNHNY and CDR2 SVGAGI (reference sequence). Deletions cut 6 bases from V and 4 bases from J, with 13 bases between. CDR3 length: 14 residues. CDR3 bases: TGTGCCAGCAGCGGGGGGTTTGGAAATCAGCCCCAGCATTTT. Residues: CASSGGFGNQPQHF.